This TCR beta chain was recorded in a study of T cell changes during pregnancy in multiple sclerosis. Sequencing was performed with immunoSEQ multiplex PCR; in TCRdb, only in-frame clones are kept and a portion is missing. In the table there are 100,000 to 140,000 clones, roughly 92% of which are singletons. Germline assignment: CDR1 SGHTA and CDR2 FQGNSA. The CDR3 covers 14 residues. Trimming left V 6 bases short and J 5 bases short, with 16 bases between. This rearrangement joins TRBV7-2 to TRBJ2-5; possibly TRBD1 for D (5 bases). Here the sequenced sample was peripheral blood, taken in the third trimester of pregnancy. This receptor was identified in a female donor in good health, enrolled as a control in a pregnancy study. As DNA, the CDR3 is TGTGCCAGCAGTCTCAGGGCTGGGTGGGAGACCCAGTACTTC. Translation: CASSLRAGWETQYF.